Sequencing of this T cell receptor beta chain was carried out in a study of T cell responses to AZD1222 COVID-19 vaccine (dated by TCRdb to the early 2020s). As for the study more broadly: AZD1222 recipients given second doses at about 4 weeks or at about 12 weeks were pooled, since spike-specific TCR depth and breadth were not found to differ between the two schedules. A total of just over 230 trial participants underwent TCR sequencing, of whom about 200 had received two doses of AZD1222 and about 26 had received two doses of the MenACWY control vaccine. Trial participants were enrolled by age into 18-55, 56-69 and 70-plus year subgroups, with roughly 150, 30 and 60 TCR-sequenced participants respectively.

In the germline V gene, CDR1 corresponds to SGHTA and CDR2 to FQGNSA. At the junction V is shortened by 5 bases and J by 11 bases, with 15 bases in between. Inclusive of the bounding cysteine and phenylalanine, the CDR3 is 12 residues long. The read is trimmed to its CDR3 DNA, 36 bases read in frame from base 1. This specimen's time point label, per the study, means: baseline before first vaccination. Vaccinee samples came from UK trials COV001 and COV002, including a single-blind randomized controlled phase 2/3 trial of AZD1222 (ChAdOx1 nCoV-19) in healthy adults. Trial participant PBMC samples were collected at day 0 and day 28 after the second dose for TCRbeta chain sequencing. Details on this clone: This clone's antigen is unknown. Base qualities are not recorded, but no much larger clone differs from it by a single base.

The CDR3 regions of human TCRbeta chains were subjected to immunosequencing. The source study handled its data this way. Repertoire TCRs were checked for matches against a reference library of SARS-CoV-2-specific TCRs that had been generated using the MIRA antigen-specificity platform. Breadth was defined as the fraction of unique TCRs that were SARS-CoV-2-associated, and depth was defined as the fraction of total T cells that were SARS-CoV-2-associated. Using the MIRA data, every spike-specific TCR was mapped to the spike region that the TCR reacted to and assigned to either a CD4 or a CD8 class. Log10-transformed breadth and depth values were compared by one-way ANOVA with Sidak's multiple comparisons tests. TCRdb provides this immuneACCESS table in a form limited to in-frame rearrangements. Some clones are lacking; in checked studies, under half of them reflect an unresolved V gene, and why the rest are absent is not known. The DNA was the basis for D and trimming; V, J and clone size are from that table. Recorded for this sample are approximately 120,000 clones; around 89% of them occurred a single time. Of the sample, roughly 4.5% falls within the top ten clones.

What the authors observed across the whole study: Vaccine-associated CD4 TCRs spanned the whole spike protein, with dominant responses in regions 160-218 and 743-854. Because no day 14 peak-response samples were available, repertoires were characterized only after the peak T cell response. Spike-specific TCR breadth and depth rose significantly after two AZD1222 doses compared with day 0 and with MenACWY recipients. Participants were mostly white British, with more females than males. The authors suggested clonal diversity may have been underestimated. In the small 56-69-year group, the increase in depth fell short of significance, most likely because of low power. Conclusions about previously exposed vaccinees were limited because only six AZD1222 recipients were SARS-CoV-2 seropositive at baseline. Nearly half of unique spike-specific TCRs reportedly recognized epitopes outside regions mutated in the B.1.351 and B.1.1.7 variants.

The material sequenced was peripheral blood, taken on day 0 of AZD1222 vaccination. This chain joins TRBV7-2 to TRBJ1-1, and perhaps TRBD1 as D gene, on 5 matching bases. The sequence came from an adult in good health. The CDR3 region has the sequence CASSPPSGGAFF. The DNA is as follows: TGTGCCAGCAGCCCTCCTTCGGGGGGGGCTTTCTTT.